The next 5 T cell receptor beta chains were all read from a single sample in a study of blood T cell repertoires in COVID-19. Repertoires were generated with immunoSEQ multiplex PCR, while TCRdb's copy carries only in-frame clones and drops some. This sample carries more than 400,000 clones, roughly 85% of them seen once, and the ten largest clones take more than 3%. Sequencing was carried out using peripheral blood. The receptors here all came from a human donor in a cohort sampled during active COVID-19.

The V gene is TRBV29-1, the J gene TRBJ2-5; 8 nucleotides line up with TRBD2. The V gene end was trimmed by 0 bases and the J gene end by 1 base; junction bases not matched to a gene: 13. The CDR3 covers 18 residues. Germline V gene data show CDR1 as SQVTM and CDR2 as ANQGSEA. CDR3 DNA sequence: TGCAGCGTTGAAGACCTTGGGATTGCTAGCGGGCCCCAAGAGACCCAGTACTTC. Encoded protein: CSVEDLGIASGPQETQYF.

The CDR3 nucleotides are TGTGCCAGCAGTTTTCAGGGTGGTCCCAATCAGCCCCAGCATTTT. Its protein is CASSFQGGPNQPQHF. This rearrangement joins TRBV27 to TRBJ1-5, with a weak D call TRBD1 (5 bases). The CDR3 contains 15 residues. V lost 3 bases, J lost 3 bases, and 12 bases lay in between. Looked up from germline, CDR1 is MNHEY and CDR2 is SMNVEV (reference sequence).

The chain has TRBV5-5 and TRBJ2-1; 8 bases fit TRBD2. The V and J ends lost 1 base and 8 bases, in that order; junction bases with no gene match: 14. The germline CDR1 and CDR2 sequences are SGHKS and YYEKEE (reference sequence). CDR3 length: 17 amino acids. CDR3 in amino acids: CASSLQPAGAWAHEQFF. CDR3 nucleotide sequence: TGTGCCAGCAGCTTGCAGCCAGCGGGAGCCTGGGCGCATGAGCAGTTCTTC.

The rearrangement uses TRBV15 and TRBJ2-7; 10 positions agree with TRBD2. The CDR3 runs to 15 residues. After removal of 2 bases from V and 3 bases from J, the junction contained 4 bases not matched to a gene. CDR1 LNHNV and CDR2 YYDKDF come from the germline V gene (reference sequence). CDR3 DNA: TGTGCCACCAGCAGATTCATAGCGGGAGGCTACGAGCAGTACTTC. It codes for CATSRFIAGGYEQYF. The variable domain in full, with the rest retrieved from reference TRBV15 and TRBJ2-7, is DAMVIQNPRYQVTQFGKPVTLSCSQTLNHNVMYWYQQKSSQAPKLLFHYYDKDFNNEADTPDNFQSRRPNTSFCFLDIRSPGLGDTAMYLCATSRFIAGGYEQYFGPGTRLTVT.

The gene calls are TRBV28 and TRBJ2-5, with TRBD2 matching 14 bases. Germline V gives CDR1 MDHEN, CDR2 SYDVKM. The J segment lost 12 bases and the V segment lost 1 base, leaving 7 bases of the junction unmatched. This CDR3 is 15 amino acids long. CDR3 in amino acids: CASSLSTSGRAGKYF. The CDR3 DNA sequence: TGTGCCAGCAGTTTATCGACTAGCGGGAGGGCCGGGAAGTACTTC.